Shown below are 13 T cell receptor beta chains from a single sample sequenced in a study of spatial heterogeneity in lung cancer. These TCRs are of unknown antigen specificity. Regarding time point: sample taken at primary tumor resection. Study-wide results and limits: It was found that expanded intratumoral alpha and beta TCR counts tracked tumor mutation counts.

TCRdb ran MiXCR on the 5' RACE reads and lists one entry per CDR3 protein. The repertoire consists of more than 15,000 distinct CDR3 sequences, with approximately 6.3% occurring once and the leading ten covering around 6.5%. Sequencing was performed on lung tumor tissue, taken at surgery. Receptors originate from a male donor with early-stage non-small cell lung cancer.

This clonotype was recorded at least ten times. This chain links TRBV7-9 with TRBJ2-1; possible D gene TRBD2, 6 bases. CDR3 size: 13 residues. Germline CDR1 is SEHNR and CDR2 is FQNEAQ (reference sequence). V was cut by 8 bases and J by 6 bases, with 14 bases left in between. This CDR3 is CASLGRRGNEQFF. The DNA of the CDR3 is TGTGCCAGCCTCGGGAGAAGGGGCAATGAGCAGTTCTTC. Based on the CDR3 plus reference TRBV7-9 and TRBJ2-1, the full variable domain is DTGVSQNPRHKITKRGQNVTFRCDPISEHNRLYWYRQTLGQGPEFLTYFQNEAQLEKSRLLSDRFSAERPKGSFSTLEIQRTEQGDSAMYLCASLGRRGNEQFFGPGTRLTVL.

As regards this clonotype: This may be a read error, as it is one base from a much larger clone. This chain uses TRBV7-7 with TRBJ2-5; 9 positions match TRBD2. The CDR3 consists of 15 residues. Germline-derived CDR1 and CDR2 are SSHAT and FNYEAQ (reference sequence). The DNA for the CDR3 is TGTGCTAGCAGCCCTTGGACTAGCGCCCAAGACACCCAGTACTTC. It is translated as CASSPWTSAQDTQYF.

This clonotype was seen ten or more times. The V gene is TRBV3-1, the J gene TRBJ2-7; 7 bases align to TRBD1. CDR3 size: 15 residues. Unmatched junction bases numbered 3, after V lost 1 base and J lost 0 bases. In germline, CDR1 is LGHDT, CDR2 YNNKEL (reference sequence). The CDR3 is CASSQAGTASYEQYF. The CDR3 region has the DNA TGTGCCAGCAGCCAAGCCGGGACAGCCTCCTACGAGCAGTACTTC.

This clonotype was recorded many times. The gene calls are TRBV20-1 and TRBJ2-7; 12 bases map to TRBD2. V shed 5 bases and J 5 bases; nucleotides not matched to a gene: 13. The CDR3 has 16 residues. In germline, CDR1 is DFQATT, CDR2 SNEGSKA (reference sequence). The DNA of the CDR3 is TGCAGTGCTCCTCTTACTCTAGCGGGGGGGCCCCACGAGCAGTACTTC. Amino acid sequence: CSAPLTLAGGPHEQYF.

This clonotype was seen ten or more times. The CDR3 DNA follows: TGCAGTGCTAGAAGAGGGTCGTCAAATGAGCAGTTCTTC. This translates into CSARRGSSNEQFF. The chain couples TRBV20-1 to TRBJ2-1, with D perhaps TRBD2 (5 bases). The CDR3 totals 13 residues. V shed 2 bases and J shed 7 bases, with 12 bases lying between them. Germline V gives CDR1 DFQATT, CDR2 SNEGSKA (reference sequence).

This clonotype was detected ten times or more. J is TRBJ2-2 and V is TRBV29-1; 9 nucleotides line up with TRBD1. V shed 6 bases, J shed 8 bases, and the junction held 10 bases outside the gene matches. CDR1 SQVTM and CDR2 ANQGSEA come from the germline V gene. The CDR3 is 14 residues long. CDR3 sequence (DNA): TGCAGCGTAGCTTCGACAGGGGGTCCTGGGGAGCTGTTTTTT. This gives the protein CSVASTGGPGELFF.

This clonotype was seen ten or more times. V and J are TRBV7-2 and TRBJ1-2; 7 bases match TRBD1. V was clipped by 4 bases and J by 13 bases; unmatched bases: 12. This CDR3 has 13 residues. Germline assignment: CDR1 SGHTA and CDR2 FQGNSA. DNA for the CDR3: TGTGCCAGCAGCTCCCGACAGGGATGGAGCTGCACCTTC. Residues: CASSSRQGWSCTF.

In its sample, this clonotype was seen many times. V and J are TRBV5-4 and TRBJ2-5; tentatively, D is TRBD2 (5 bases). With 0 bases removed from V and 3 bases from J, the gap between germline ends came to 15 bases. Germline V gives CDR1 SGHNT, CDR2 YYREEE (reference sequence). CDR3 length: 16 residues. CDR3 coding DNA: TGTGCCAGCAGCTTGGAATCCGAGCGGAAAGAAGAGACCCAGTACTTC. Its protein is CASSLESERKEETQYF.

This clonotype was observed at least ten times. The rearrangement uses TRBV3-1 and TRBJ2-1, with TRBD1 matching 9 bases. The CDR3 length is 17 residues. Germline lookup yields CDR1 LGHDT and CDR2 YNNKEL (reference sequence). With V trimmed by 4 bases and J by 9 bases, 16 bases remained unmatched. In DNA, the CDR3 is TGTGCCAGCAGCCGTGCTTACAGGGGGCGCGGAATACGTGAGCAGTTCTTC. Amino acid sequence: CASSRAYRGRGIREQFF.

This clonotype was counted ten times or more. The V call is TRBV5-1, the J call TRBJ2-3, with TRBD1 matching over 7 bases. The junction had 7 bases not matched to a gene; V was cut back by 0 bases and J by 0 bases. CDR3 length equals 17 residues. The germline CDR1 and CDR2 sequences are SGHRS and YFSETQ. CDR3 protein: CASSLGIGQASTDTQYF. The CDR3 DNA follows: TGCGCCAGCAGCTTGGGGATTGGACAGGCAAGCACAGATACGCAGTATTTT.

This chain connects TRBV7-3 to TRBJ2-6; D possibly corresponds to TRBD1 (5 bases). The CDR3 is 15 residues long. CDR1 is SGHTA and CDR2 is FQGTGA in the germline V gene. V lost 2 bases to trimming and J lost 0 bases, with 5 bases between them. CDR3 protein: CASSLDSSGANVLTF. The CDR3 region has the DNA TGTGCCAGCAGCTTAGACAGCTCTGGGGCCAACGTCCTGACTTTC.

This clonotype was observed at least ten times. The CDR3 protein is CASSYSTVSLAEAFF. In DNA, the CDR3 is TGTGCCAGCAGTTACTCGACCGTAAGTCTCGCTGAAGCTTTCTTT. This sequence joins TRBV6-6 and TRBJ1-1; D uncertain. Trimming removed 0 bases at V and 6 bases at J, with 14 bases between. CDR3 length equals 15 residues. Per the germline V gene, CDR1 is MNHNY and CDR2 is SVGAGI (reference sequence).

This clonotype has a count of ten or more. The chain is built from TRBV13 and TRBJ2-5, with a weak D call TRBD2 (6 bases). Looked up from germline, CDR1 is PRHDT and CDR2 is FYEKMQ (reference sequence). V dropped 5 bases and J dropped 5 bases, with 12 bases sitting between them. The CDR3 length is 13 residues. CDR3 sequence reads: CASSPGGMETQYF. DNA of the CDR3: TGTGCCAGCAGCCCGGGCGGGATGGAGACCCAGTACTTC.